The 25 T cell receptor beta chains presented below share a single source sample, sequenced in a study of T cell responses to AZD1222 COVID-19 vaccine. Produced via immunoSEQ multiplex PCR; TCRdb's table is partial and in-frame only. The sample has 140,000 to 150,000 clones, 93% seen once; the top ten hold more than 8%. Sequenced here: peripheral blood, sampled on day 0 of AZD1222 vaccination. The source is an adult in good health.

The chain has TRBV2 and TRBJ2-7; D ambiguous. The CDR3 runs 12 residues. Germline V CDR1 and CDR2: SNHLY, FYNNEI. V was pared by 4 bases and J by 7 bases, with 11 bases between. As DNA, the CDR3 is TGTGCCAGCAGTGGCGGTAGCCGGGAGCAGTACTTC. This translates into CASSGGSREQYF.

The chain combines TRBV29-1 with TRBJ1-2; D gene ambiguous. This CDR3 spans 13 amino acids. With 6 bases removed from V and 2 bases from J, the gap between germline ends came to 13 bases. The germline V gene encodes CDR1 SQVTM and CDR2 ANQGSEA. The CDR3 sequence: CSVRDRFNYGYTF. DNA for the CDR3: TGCAGCGTCCGAGACCGATTCAACTATGGCTACACCTTC. Full variable domain (outside the CDR3, taken from reference TRBV29-1 and TRBJ1-2): SAVISQKPSRDICQRGTSLTIQCQVDSQVTMMFWYRQQPGQSLTLIATANQGSEATYESGFVIDKFPISRPNLTFSTLTVSNMSPEDSSIYLCSVRDRFNYGYTFGSGTRLTVV.

The chain has TRBV19 and TRBJ1-5, with 8 bases lining up with TRBD1. Germline CDR1 and CDR2: LNHDA and SQIVND (reference sequence). This CDR3 comprises 16 residues. Trimming took 5 bases from V and 5 from J; bases not matched to a gene: 11. The CDR3 DNA follows: TGTGCCAGTAGTTCTCAAGACAGGGGCGAATATCAGCCCCAGCATTTT. This gives the protein CASSSQDRGEYQPQHF.

The rearrangement uses TRBV10-3 and TRBJ1-4, with D possibly being TRBD1 (5 bases). V lost 3 bases and J lost 5, with 13 bases in between. The length of the CDR3 is 15 residues. The V gene's germline CDR1 is ENHRY and CDR2 SYGVKD. As DNA, the CDR3 is TGTGCCATCAGTGAACTTCAGGGTGAAAATGAAAAACTGTTTTTT. It translates to CAISELQGENEKLFF.

The genes are TRBV5-1 and TRBJ2-3; 13 nucleotides agree with TRBD2. V lost 1 base, J lost 6 bases, and 5 bases stayed unmatched. Germline CDR1 SGHRS, CDR2 YFSETQ. The CDR3 has 16 amino acids. Here the CDR3 DNA reads TGCGCCAGCAGCTTGTTACTAGCGGGGGGGATTGATACGCAGTATTTT. Translating it yields CASSLLLAGGIDTQYF.

This clone was observed a single time. The V call is TRBV7-2, the J call TRBJ1-3, with D hard to call. Germline V lookup: CDR1 SGHTA, CDR2 FQGNSA. Trimming removed 5 bases from V and 0 bases from J, with 11 bases in between. The CDR3 is 15 residues long. CDR3 coding DNA: TGTGCCAGCAGCCAGAACAGCAACTCTGGAAACACCATATATTTT. Its translation: CASSQNSNSGNTIYF. Full variable domain (rest looked up from reference TRBV7-2 and TRBJ1-3): GAGVSQSPSNKVTEKGKDVELRCDPISGHTALYWYRQSLGQGLEFLIYFQGNSAPDKSGLPSDRFSAERTGGSVSTLTIQRTQQEDSAVYLCASSQNSNSGNTIYFGEGSWLTVV.

V gene TRBV7-2 combines with J gene TRBJ1-5; no clear D gene. The CDR3 loop spans 15 amino acids. Trimming cost V 3 bases and J 3 bases, with 12 bases left between them. CDR1 is SGHTA, CDR2 FQGNSA, per germline. In DNA form, the CDR3 reads TGTGCCAGCAGCTTCACGCCGGGCACCAATCAGCCCCAGCATTTT. Encoded protein: CASSFTPGTNQPQHF.

The chain joins TRBV3-1 (or the pseudogene TRBV3-2) to TRBJ1-3, with a possible D match to TRBD1 (6 bases). CDR3 length equals 16 residues. Per germline, CDR1 LGHDT and CDR2 YNNKEL (reference sequence). The V and J ends lost 0 bases and 2 bases respectively, with 11 bases between them. The CDR3 region has the DNA TGTGCCAGCAGCCAAGAACGGGGGGCTCCTGGAAACACCATATATTTT. Translated, it gives CASSQERGAPGNTIYF.

The chain carries TRBV7-9 and TRBJ2-7, with 7 bases identical to TRBD2. Per the germline V gene, CDR1 is SEHNR and CDR2 is FQNEAQ (reference sequence). The CDR3 contains 15 residues. The V gene end was trimmed by 3 bases and the J gene end by 0 bases; junction bases not matched to a gene: 5. CDR3 sequence (DNA): TGTGCCAGCAGCTTTTGGCGGGGGAACTCCTACGAGCAGTACTTC. This encodes CASSFWRGNSYEQYF.

V is TRBV11-3 and J is TRBJ1-3; a weak D match, TRBD1 (5 bases). CDR1 SGHNT and CDR2 YENEEA come from the germline V gene. Trimming removed 3 bases at V and 4 bases at J, with 13 bases between. This CDR3 comprises 15 residues. The CDR3: CASSLGTAHGNTIYF. CDR3 in DNA: TGTGCCAGCAGCTTGGGGACCGCGCACGGAAACACCATATATTTT.

The chain joins TRBV6-5 to TRBJ1-1, with 7 bases that match TRBD1. Trimming took 8 bases from V and 4 from J; bases not matched to a gene: 1. Germline CDR1 and CDR2: MNHEY and SVGAGI. The CDR3 is made up of 11 amino acids. The CDR3 region is CASYRGTEAFF. The CDR3 bases are TGTGCCAGCTACAGGGGCACTGAAGCTTTCTTT.

The chain recombines TRBV10-1 with TRBJ2-7, with 7 bases matching TRBD1. Germline values: CDR1 WNHNN, CDR2 SYGVQD (reference sequence). Unmatched junction bases numbered 9, after V lost 4 bases and J lost 3 bases. The CDR3 loop spans 15 amino acids. The CDR3 loop reads CASSGDREYLYEQYF. The CDR3 DNA is TGCGCCAGCAGTGGAGACAGGGAATACCTCTACGAGCAGTACTTC.

The chain couples TRBV9 to TRBJ2-1; maybe TRBD1 (5 bases). V was clipped by 4 bases and J by 0 bases, with 14 bases between them. Germline V gene data show CDR1 as SGDLS and CDR2 as YYNGEE. CDR3 length: 16 amino acids. CDR3 sequence reads: CASSLTDSSSYNEQFF. CDR3 coding DNA: TGTGCCAGCAGCCTGACCGACAGCAGCTCCTACAATGAGCAGTTCTTC.

This clone came up once. This rearrangement joins TRBV11-2 to TRBJ1-1; D unresolved. V lost 1 base to trimming and J lost 7 bases, with 13 bases between them. The CDR3 runs 14 residues. CDR1 is SGHAT, CDR2 FQNNGV, per germline. The CDR3 nucleotides are TGTGCCAGCAGCTTAGGGCAAATAGGGAGTGAAGCTTTCTTT. Amino acid sequence: CASSLGQIGSEAFF.

This clone was counted once. The chain uses TRBV30 and TRBJ2-1, with a possible D match to TRBD1 (5 bases). Trimming pared 0 bases from V and 7 bases from J, leaving 13 bases between. Germline values: CDR1 GTSNPN, CDR2 SVGIG (reference sequence). This CDR3 contains 14 residues. The CDR3 region has the DNA TGTGCCTGGAGTGTACGCGCAGGGTGGAATGAGCAGTTCTTC. Amino acid sequence: CAWSVRAGWNEQFF.

This chain connects TRBV9 to TRBJ2-2, with a possible D match to TRBD1 (6 bases). This CDR3 is built from 13 residues. Per germline, CDR1 SGDLS and CDR2 YYNGEE. V was cut by 4 bases and J by 6 bases, with 10 bases left in between. CDR3 in amino acids: CASSYRVSGELFF. CDR3 bases: TGTGCCAGCAGCTACAGGGTTTCCGGGGAGCTGTTTTTT.

DNA of the CDR3: TGTGCCAGCAGCCAAGATCTAGTAAGGGGCCGTGGCTACACCTTC. It codes for CASSQDLVRGRGYTF. This chain links TRBV3-1 (or the pseudogene TRBV3-2) with TRBJ1-2, with TRBD1 as a possible D gene (5 bases). This CDR3 comprises 15 residues. Germline V gene lookup returns CDR1 LGHDT and CDR2 YNNKEL (reference sequence). Trimming stripped 0 bases from V and 7 bases from J, with 15 bases between.

The J gene is TRBJ1-2, the V gene TRBV7-9; D gene ambiguous. Per germline, CDR1 SEHNR and CDR2 FQNEAQ (reference sequence). Trimming shortened V by 1 base and J by 5 bases, and 5 bases separated the two germline ends. This CDR3 has 12 residues. CDR3 residues: CASSLEQYGYTF. The CDR3 region has the DNA TGTGCCAGCAGCTTAGAACAGTATGGCTACACCTTC.

The chain carries TRBV4-2 and TRBJ1-5; TRBD1 matches 7 bases. The trim removed 1 base at V and 3 bases at J, leaving 6 bases unmatched. There are 16 residues in the CDR3. Germline lookup yields CDR1 LGHNA and CDR2 YNFKEQ. The CDR3 reads CASSQAGTANNQPQHF. CDR3 nucleotide sequence: TGTGCCAGCAGCCAAGCAGGGACAGCAAACAATCAGCCCCAGCATTTT.

The chain carries TRBV30 and TRBJ2-5; D gene uncertain. V was cut by 0 bases and J by 3 bases, with 8 bases left in between. CDR1 is GTSNPN and CDR2 is SVGIG in the germline V gene (reference sequence). The CDR3 covers 13 residues. CDR3 region: CAWSVDNEETQYF. The CDR3 DNA reads TGTGCCTGGAGTGTTGACAATGAAGAGACCCAGTACTTC.

The V gene is TRBV5-4, the J gene TRBJ2-7, with D perhaps TRBD2 (5 bases). Trimming removed 2 bases at V and 4 bases at J, with 10 bases between. The CDR3 totals 13 residues. Germline CDR1 is SGHNT and CDR2 is YYREEE (reference sequence). CDR3 DNA sequence: TGTGCCAGCAGCTTAGGACTGGGTTACGAGCAGTACTTC. Translation: CASSLGLGYEQYF.

The V call is TRBV2, the J call TRBJ2-3, with D possibly being TRBD2 (6 bases). V was pared by 7 bases and J by 4 bases, with 15 bases between. The V gene's germline CDR1 is SNHLY and CDR2 FYNNEI. The CDR3 extends over 14 amino acids. In nucleotides, the CDR3 is TGTGCCAGCAAGGCTTATTGGGAGGCAGATACGCAGTATTTT. Its protein is CASKAYWEADTQYF.

The genes are TRBV27 and TRBJ2-5; D uncertain. This CDR3 spans 15 amino acids. Germline CDR1 is MNHEY and CDR2 is SMNVEV (reference sequence). The V end was cut by 6 bases, the J end by 4 bases, with 18 bases between. CDR3 protein: CASRDSSVNRETQYF. The CDR3 nucleotides are TGTGCCAGCAGGGATAGTAGTGTGAATCGAGAGACCCAGTACTTC.

The chain combines TRBV9 with TRBJ1-2; no definite D call. This CDR3 contains 13 residues. V was shortened by 0 bases and J by 4 bases, with 7 bases between the two germline ends. CDR1 and CDR2 from the germline V gene are SGDLS and YYNGEE. CDR3 coding DNA: TGTGCCAGCAGCGTAGTCGTGGGCTATGGCTACACCTTC. It specifies CASSVVVGYGYTF.

This CDR3 reads CASSFRDEQFF. In DNA, the CDR3 is TGTGCCAGCAGTTTTCGCGATGAGCAGTTCTTC. The chain is built from TRBV28 and TRBJ2-1; D remains unclear. Per germline, CDR1 MDHEN and CDR2 SYDVKM. The CDR3 has 11 amino acids. V was trimmed by 3 bases and J by 8 bases, leaving 5 bases between them. Full variable domain (outside the CDR3, taken from reference TRBV28 and TRBJ2-1): DVKVTQSSRYLVKRTGEKVFLECVQDMDHENMFWYRQDPGLGLRLIYFSYDVKMKEKGDIPEGYSVSREKKERFSLILESASTNQTSMYLCASSFRDEQFFGPGTRLTVL.